This T cell receptor beta chain stems from a study of monozygotic twins with inflammatory bowel disease. For this clonotype: No antigen is known for it.

For each CDR3 protein, TCRdb gives one entry from its re-call of the 5' RACE reads, without DNA. Seen in this sample are about 110,000 distinct CDR3 sequences; the ten most common clones hold about an eighth. The CDR3 is 15 amino acids. CDR1 is MNHEY, CDR2 SVGAGI, per germline. Study conclusions and caveats: Healthy co-twins exceeded IBD patients in TCRbeta diversity as measured by inverse Simpson.

The receptor comes from a human donor with ulcerative colitis or Crohn's disease, or a healthy co-twin of an affected twin (not recorded which). The rearrangement joins TRBV6-5 to TRBJ2-3; TCRdb reports TRBD2, a call that lacks DNA to check it against. The material sequenced was blood. This CDR3 reads CASSYDSHLSGTQYF.